A selection of T cell receptor beta chains follows, all from one sample in a study of cytomegalovirus exposure and HLA in healthy donors. The protocol was immunoSEQ multiplex PCR, while the TCRdb copy is restricted to in-frame clones and leaves out a portion. In the table there are approximately 76,000 clones, approximately 94% of which are singletons. The specimen sequenced was PBMCs. These receptors were collected from a young woman in good health and CMV-seropositive. The CDR3 runs from the conserved cysteine through the conserved F or W. Fields, in order: D gene, V gene, J gene, CDR3 length, clone size, CDR3 DNA, CDR3 protein. D genes are given only for firm matches. Part of the rows lack a size; the others show once, few, many or a class for expanded clones.

D gene: .
V gene: TRBV19
J gene: TRBJ2-7
CDR3 length: 12
clone size: .
CDR3 DNA: TGTGCCAGTAGTTCTACTGAGTACGAGCAGTACTTC
CDR3 protein: CASSSTEYEQYF

D gene: .
V gene: TRBV5-1
J gene: TRBJ2-7
CDR3 length: 14
clone size: .
CDR3 DNA: TGCGCCAGCTCGTTGCTGACTAGGGCCTACGAGCAGTACTTC
CDR3 protein: CASSLLTRAYEQYF

D gene: TRBD2
V gene: TRBV7-3
J gene: TRBJ2-3
CDR3 length: 14
clone size: .
CDR3 DNA: TGTGCCAGCAGCTCTCAAGGGAGGGGTGATACGCAGTATTTT
CDR3 protein: CASSSQGRGDTQYF

D gene: TRBD2
V gene: TRBV4-2
J gene: TRBJ2-7
CDR3 length: 16
clone size: .
CDR3 DNA: TGTGCCAGCAGCCAAGGTAGCGGGGGGGCATCGTACGAGCAGTACTTC
CDR3 protein: CASSQGSGGASYEQYF

D gene: TRBD1
V gene: TRBV9
J gene: TRBJ2-2
CDR3 length: 16
clone size: .
CDR3 DNA: TGTGCCAGCAGCGGCCGGGACAGGGTAGTCCCCGGGGAGCTGTTTTTT
CDR3 protein: CASSGRDRVVPGELFF

D gene: TRBD2
V gene: TRBV5-4
J gene: TRBJ2-1
CDR3 length: 15
clone size: few
CDR3 DNA: TGTGCCAGCAGCTTGCAGAGCGGGGTACGCAATGAGCAGTTCTTC
CDR3 protein: CASSLQSGVRNEQFF

D gene: .
V gene: TRBV5-4
J gene: TRBJ2-7
CDR3 length: 13
clone size: .
CDR3 DNA: TGTGCCAGCAGCTTGCGGACTACTTACGAGCAGTACTTC
CDR3 protein: CASSLRTTYEQYF

D gene: TRBD2
V gene: TRBV2
J gene: TRBJ2-1
CDR3 length: 14
clone size: .
CDR3 DNA: TGTGCCAGTATTAGCGGGAGGAACACCAATGAGCAGTTCTTC
CDR3 protein: CASISGRNTNEQFF

D gene: .
V gene: TRBV29-1
J gene: TRBJ2-5
CDR3 length: 15
clone size: .
CDR3 DNA: TGCAGCGTTGAAGATCGCGGGGTCCCCCAAGAGACCCAGTACTTC
CDR3 protein: CSVEDRGVPQETQYF

D gene: .
V gene: TRBV9
J gene: TRBJ2-7
CDR3 length: 15
clone size: .
CDR3 DNA: TGTGCCAGCAGCACAACCGGGACTTACTCCTACGAGCAGTACTTC
CDR3 protein: CASSTTGTYSYEQYF

D gene: .
V gene: TRBV6-6
J gene: TRBJ2-3
CDR3 length: 14
clone size: .
CDR3 DNA: TGTGCCAGCAGACCCACTCCTAGCCCAGATACGCAGTATTTT
CDR3 protein: CASRPTPSPDTQYF

D gene: TRBD2
V gene: TRBV10-3
J gene: TRBJ2-7
CDR3 length: 16
clone size: .
CDR3 DNA: TGTGCCATCAGGGCTCCGGGACTAGCCCTTTCCTACGAGCAGTACTTC
CDR3 protein: CAIRAPGLALSYEQYF

D gene: TRBD2
V gene: TRBV7-2
J gene: TRBJ2-7
CDR3 length: 16
clone size: .
CDR3 DNA: TGTGCCAGCAGCCCCGACCCAGCGGGAGTGAGGGACGAGCAGTACTTC
CDR3 protein: CASSPDPAGVRDEQYF

D gene: .
V gene: TRBV11-2
J gene: TRBJ2-7
CDR3 length: 17
clone size: .
CDR3 DNA: TGTGCCAGCAGCCCCGTTAGGGACGCCCGGGGGAAGGACGAGCAGTACTTC
CDR3 protein: CASSPVRDARGKDEQYF

D gene: .
V gene: TRBV7-8
J gene: TRBJ1-2
CDR3 length: 14
clone size: .
CDR3 DNA: TGTGCCAGCAGCCTAATCAGGGAAGGGCATGGCTACACCTTC
CDR3 protein: CASSLIREGHGYTF

D gene: TRBD1
V gene: TRBV28
J gene: TRBJ1-5
CDR3 length: 14
clone size: .
CDR3 DNA: TGTGCCAGCAGCGACAGGGGGAGCAATCAGCCCCAGCATTTT
CDR3 protein: CASSDRGSNQPQHF

D gene: .
V gene: TRBV5-1
J gene: TRBJ2-3
CDR3 length: 14
clone size: .
CDR3 DNA: TGCGCCAGCAGCCCCATCCGGAGCACAGATACGCAGTATTTT
CDR3 protein: CASSPIRSTDTQYF

D gene: TRBD1
V gene: TRBV6-5
J gene: TRBJ1-5
CDR3 length: 14
clone size: .
CDR3 DNA: TGTGCCAGCAGTTACGTAACAGGGGCGCAGCCCCAGCATTTT
CDR3 protein: CASSYVTGAQPQHF

D gene: .
V gene: TRBV2
J gene: TRBJ1-5
CDR3 length: 15
clone size: .
CDR3 DNA: TGTGCCAGCAGTGCCGCCAGGATTCAGAGTCAGCCCCAGCATTTT
CDR3 protein: CASSAARIQSQPQHF

D gene: .
V gene: TRBV5-1
J gene: TRBJ2-2
CDR3 length: 15
clone size: .
CDR3 DNA: TGCGCCAGCAGTCCGGATGGGGGCAACACCGGGGAGCTGTTTTTT
CDR3 protein: CASSPDGGNTGELFF

D gene: .
V gene: TRBV5-5
J gene: TRBJ2-2
CDR3 length: 16
clone size: .
CDR3 DNA: TGTGCCAGCAGCTTTCTAATCTCAGGGATCTCCGGGGAGCTGTTTTTT
CDR3 protein: CASSFLISGISGELFF